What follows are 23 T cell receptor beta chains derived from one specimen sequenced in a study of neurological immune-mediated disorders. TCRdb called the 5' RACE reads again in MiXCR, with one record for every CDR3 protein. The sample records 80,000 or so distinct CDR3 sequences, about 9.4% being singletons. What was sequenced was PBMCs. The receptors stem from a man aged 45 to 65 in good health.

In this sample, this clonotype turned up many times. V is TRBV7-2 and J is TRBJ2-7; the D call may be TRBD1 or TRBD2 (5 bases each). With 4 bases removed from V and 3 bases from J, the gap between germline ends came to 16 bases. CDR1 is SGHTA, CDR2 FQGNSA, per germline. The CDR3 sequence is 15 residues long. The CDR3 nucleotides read TGTGCCAGCAGCTCCCGATGGGGGTCGGGCTACGAGCAGTACTTC. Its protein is CASSSRWGSGYEQYF.

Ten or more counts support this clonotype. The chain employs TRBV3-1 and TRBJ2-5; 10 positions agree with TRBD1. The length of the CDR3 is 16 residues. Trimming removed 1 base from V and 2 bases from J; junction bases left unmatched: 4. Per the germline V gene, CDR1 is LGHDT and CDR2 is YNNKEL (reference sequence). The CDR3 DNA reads TGTGCCAGCAGCCAAGGACCGGGACAGGGGCAAGAGACCCAGTACTTC. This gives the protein CASSQGPGQGQETQYF.

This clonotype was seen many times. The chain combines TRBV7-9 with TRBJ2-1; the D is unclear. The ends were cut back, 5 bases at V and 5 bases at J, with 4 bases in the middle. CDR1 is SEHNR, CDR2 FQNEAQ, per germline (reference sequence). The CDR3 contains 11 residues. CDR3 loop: CASSPDNEQFF. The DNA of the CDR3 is TGTGCCAGCAGCCCGGACAATGAGCAGTTCTTC.

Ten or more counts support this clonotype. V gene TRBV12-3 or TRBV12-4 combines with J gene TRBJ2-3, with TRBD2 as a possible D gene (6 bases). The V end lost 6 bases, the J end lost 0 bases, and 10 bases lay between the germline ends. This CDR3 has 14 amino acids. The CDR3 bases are TGTGCCAGCAGCCGCGGGACTAGCACAGATACGCAGTATTTT. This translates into CASSRGTSTDTQYF.

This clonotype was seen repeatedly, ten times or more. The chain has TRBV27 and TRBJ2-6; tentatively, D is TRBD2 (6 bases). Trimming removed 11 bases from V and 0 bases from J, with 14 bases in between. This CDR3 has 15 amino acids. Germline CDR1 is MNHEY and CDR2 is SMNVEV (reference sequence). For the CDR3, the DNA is TGTGCCTCACGACTAGGGACCTCTGGGGCCAACGTCCTGACTTTC. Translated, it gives CASRLGTSGANVLTF.

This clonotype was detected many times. The CDR3 loop reads CASSLAGQSGYTF. DNA for the CDR3: TGTGCCAGCAGTTTAGCGGGACAGTCTGGCTACACCTTC. The chain couples TRBV12-3 or TRBV12-4 to TRBJ1-2; TRBD1 matches 7 bases. There are 13 residues in the CDR3. After removal of 0 bases from V and 7 bases from J, the junction contained 2 bases not matched to a gene.

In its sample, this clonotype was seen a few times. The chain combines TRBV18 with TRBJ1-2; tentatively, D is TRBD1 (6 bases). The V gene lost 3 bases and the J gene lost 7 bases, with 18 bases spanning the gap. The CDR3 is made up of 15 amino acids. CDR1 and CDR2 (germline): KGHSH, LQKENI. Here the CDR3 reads CASSPGVHRDGGYTF. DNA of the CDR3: TGTGCCAGCTCACCGGGGGTTCACAGGGACGGTGGCTACACCTTC.

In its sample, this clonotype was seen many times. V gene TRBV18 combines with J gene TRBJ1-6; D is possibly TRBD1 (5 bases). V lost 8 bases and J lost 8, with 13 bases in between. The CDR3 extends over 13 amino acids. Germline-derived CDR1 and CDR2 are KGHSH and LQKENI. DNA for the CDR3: TGTGCCAGCGCCGAAGGGACGGATTCACCCCTCCACTTT. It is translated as CASAEGTDSPLHF.

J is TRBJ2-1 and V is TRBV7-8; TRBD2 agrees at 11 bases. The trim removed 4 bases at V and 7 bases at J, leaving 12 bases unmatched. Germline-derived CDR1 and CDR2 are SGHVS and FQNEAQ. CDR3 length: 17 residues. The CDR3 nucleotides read TGTGCCAGCAGCTCATATTGGGGACTAGCGGTAGGAAATGAGCAGTTCTTC. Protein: CASSSYWGLAVGNEQFF. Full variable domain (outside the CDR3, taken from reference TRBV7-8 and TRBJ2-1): GAGVSQSPRYKVAKRGQDVALRCDPISGHVSLFWYQQALGQGPEFLTYFQNEAQLDKSGLPSDRFFAERPEGSVSTLKIQRTQQEDSAVYLCASSSYWGLAVGNEQFFGPGTRLTVL.

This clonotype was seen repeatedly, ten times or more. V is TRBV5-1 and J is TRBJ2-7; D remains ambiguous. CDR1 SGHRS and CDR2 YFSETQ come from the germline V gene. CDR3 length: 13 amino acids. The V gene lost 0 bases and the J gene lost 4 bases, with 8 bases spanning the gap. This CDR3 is CASSLDRNYEQYF. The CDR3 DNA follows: TGCGCCAGCAGCTTGGACAGAAATTACGAGCAGTACTTC.

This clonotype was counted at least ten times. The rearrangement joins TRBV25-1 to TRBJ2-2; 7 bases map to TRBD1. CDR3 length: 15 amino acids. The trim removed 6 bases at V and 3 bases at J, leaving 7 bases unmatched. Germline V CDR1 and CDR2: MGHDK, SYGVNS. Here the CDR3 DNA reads TGTGCCAGCAGACCTCCCGGGACAGACACCGGGGAGCTGTTTTTT. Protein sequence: CASRPPGTDTGELFF.

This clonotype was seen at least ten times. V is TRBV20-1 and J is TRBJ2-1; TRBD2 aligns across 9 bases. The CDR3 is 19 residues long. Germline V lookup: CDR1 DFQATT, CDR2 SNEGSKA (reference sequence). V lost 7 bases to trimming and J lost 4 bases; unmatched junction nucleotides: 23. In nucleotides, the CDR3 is TGCAGTGTAGAGGGCCTTTCGCCTAGCGGGGTGAGGACGTACAATGAGCAGTTCTTC. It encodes CSVEGLSPSGVRTYNEQFF.

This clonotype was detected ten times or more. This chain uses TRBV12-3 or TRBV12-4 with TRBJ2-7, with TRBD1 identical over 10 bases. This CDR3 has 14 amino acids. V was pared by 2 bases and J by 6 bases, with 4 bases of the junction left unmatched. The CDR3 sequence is CASSLSGTGVEQYF. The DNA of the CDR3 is TGTGCCAGCAGTTTATCTGGGACAGGGGTCGAGCAGTACTTC.

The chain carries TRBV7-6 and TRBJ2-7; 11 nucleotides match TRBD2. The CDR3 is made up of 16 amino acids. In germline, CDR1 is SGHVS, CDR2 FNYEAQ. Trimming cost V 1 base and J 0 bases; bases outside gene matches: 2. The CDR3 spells CASSLETSGDSYEQYF. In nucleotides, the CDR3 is TGTGCCAGCAGCTTAGAGACTAGCGGGGACTCCTACGAGCAGTACTTC.

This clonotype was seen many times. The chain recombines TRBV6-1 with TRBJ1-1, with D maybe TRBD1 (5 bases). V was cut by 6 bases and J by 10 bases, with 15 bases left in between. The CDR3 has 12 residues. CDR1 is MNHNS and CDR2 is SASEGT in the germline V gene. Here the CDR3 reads CASSRDASIAFF. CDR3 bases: TGTGCCAGCAGCCGGGACGCGAGCATAGCTTTCTTT.

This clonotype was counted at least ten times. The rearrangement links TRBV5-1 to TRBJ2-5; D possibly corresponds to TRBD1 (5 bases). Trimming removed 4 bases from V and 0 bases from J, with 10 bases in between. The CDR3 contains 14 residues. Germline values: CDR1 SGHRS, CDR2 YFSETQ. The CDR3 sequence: CASSQGTNQETQYF. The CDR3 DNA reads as TGCGCCAGCAGCCAGGGTACAAACCAAGAGACCCAGTACTTC.

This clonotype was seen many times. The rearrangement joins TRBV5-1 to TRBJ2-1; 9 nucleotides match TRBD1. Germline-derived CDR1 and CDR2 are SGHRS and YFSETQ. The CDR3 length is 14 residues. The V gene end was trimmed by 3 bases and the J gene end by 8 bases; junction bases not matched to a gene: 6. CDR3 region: CASSSGTGTDEQFF. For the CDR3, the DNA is TGCGCCAGCAGCTCCGGGACAGGGACCGATGAGCAGTTCTTC.

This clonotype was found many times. CDR3 DNA: TGTGCCAGCAGTGAAGAGGGTTGGGGTGAAGCTTTCTTT. Its protein is CASSEEGWGEAFF. The chain links TRBV6-1 to TRBJ1-1, with no clear D. The length of the CDR3 is 13 residues. Trimming took off 1 base at V and 7 bases at J, with 10 bases between the two ends. Germline loops: CDR1 MNHNS, CDR2 SASEGT.

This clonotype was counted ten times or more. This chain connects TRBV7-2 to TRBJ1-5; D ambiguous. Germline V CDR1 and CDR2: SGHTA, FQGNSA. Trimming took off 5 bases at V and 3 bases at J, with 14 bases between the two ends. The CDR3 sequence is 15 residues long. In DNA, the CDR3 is TGTGCCAGCAGCGCCCGTCAAGGCCCCAATCAGCCCCAGCATTTT. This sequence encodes CASSARQGPNQPQHF.

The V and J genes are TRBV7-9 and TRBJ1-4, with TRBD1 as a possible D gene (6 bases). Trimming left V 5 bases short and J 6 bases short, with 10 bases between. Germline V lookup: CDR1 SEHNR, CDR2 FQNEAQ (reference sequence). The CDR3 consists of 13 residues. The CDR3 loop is CASSPWTDEKLFF. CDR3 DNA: TGTGCCAGCAGCCCCTGGACAGATGAAAAACTGTTTTTT.

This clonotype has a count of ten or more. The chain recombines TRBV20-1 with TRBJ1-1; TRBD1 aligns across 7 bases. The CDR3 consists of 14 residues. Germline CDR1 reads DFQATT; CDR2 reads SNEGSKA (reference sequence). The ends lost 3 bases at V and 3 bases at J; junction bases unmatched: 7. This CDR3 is CSASRSGQHTEAFF. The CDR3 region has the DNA TGCAGTGCTAGTCGGTCGGGACAGCACACTGAAGCTTTCTTT.

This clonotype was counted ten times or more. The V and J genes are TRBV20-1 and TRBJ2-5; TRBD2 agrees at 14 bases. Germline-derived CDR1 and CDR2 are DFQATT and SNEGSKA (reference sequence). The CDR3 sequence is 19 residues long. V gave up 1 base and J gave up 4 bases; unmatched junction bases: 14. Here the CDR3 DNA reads TGCAGTGCTAGAGCCGCCCCCGGGACTAGCGGGAGTCTTCCAGAGACCCAGTACTTC. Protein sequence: CSARAAPGTSGSLPETQYF.

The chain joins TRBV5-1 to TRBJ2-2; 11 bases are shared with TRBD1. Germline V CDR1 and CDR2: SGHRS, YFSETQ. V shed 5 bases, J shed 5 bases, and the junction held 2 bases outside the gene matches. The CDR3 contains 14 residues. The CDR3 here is CASRWDRGTGELFF. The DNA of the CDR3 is TGCGCCAGCAGATGGGACAGGGGGACCGGGGAGCTGTTTTTT.